This paragraph reports one TCR beta chain. The data are from a study of T cell changes during pregnancy in multiple sclerosis. The V gene end was trimmed by 3 bases and the J gene end by 5 bases; junction bases not matched to a gene: 5. Germline CDR1 reads SEHNR; CDR2 reads FQNEAQ (reference sequence). This CDR3 is built from 14 residues. TCRdb's table, derived via immunoSEQ multiplex PCR, lists solely in-frame clones and lacks some. The sample yields 40,000 to 45,000 clones, 92% seen once. The V gene is TRBV7-9, the J gene TRBJ2-7; 9 bases are shared with TRBD1. The clonotype originates from a female donor with multiple sclerosis, enrolled in a pregnancy study. This specimen consisted of CD4+ T cells from peripheral blood mononuclear cells, obtained in the third trimester of pregnancy. CDR3 in DNA: TGTGCCAGCAGCTTCGGGACAGGGTTCCACGAGCAGTACTTC. It yields the protein CASSFGTGFHEQYF.